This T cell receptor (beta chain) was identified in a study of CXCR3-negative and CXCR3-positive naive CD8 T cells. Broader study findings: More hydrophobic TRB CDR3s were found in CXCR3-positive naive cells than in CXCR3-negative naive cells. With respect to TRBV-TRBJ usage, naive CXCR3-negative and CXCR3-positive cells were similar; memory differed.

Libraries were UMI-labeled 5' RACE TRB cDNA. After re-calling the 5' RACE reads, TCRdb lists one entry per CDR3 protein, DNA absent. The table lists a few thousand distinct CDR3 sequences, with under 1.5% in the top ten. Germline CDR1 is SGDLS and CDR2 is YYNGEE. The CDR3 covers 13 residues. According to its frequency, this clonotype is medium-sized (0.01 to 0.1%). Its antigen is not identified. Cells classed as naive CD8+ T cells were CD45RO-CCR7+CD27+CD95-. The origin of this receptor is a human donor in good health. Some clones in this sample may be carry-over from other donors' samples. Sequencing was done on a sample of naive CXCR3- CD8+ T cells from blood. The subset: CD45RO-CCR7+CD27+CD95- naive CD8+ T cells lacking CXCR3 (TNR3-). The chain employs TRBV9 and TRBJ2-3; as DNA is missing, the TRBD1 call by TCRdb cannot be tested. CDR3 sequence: CASSPRGRDTQYF. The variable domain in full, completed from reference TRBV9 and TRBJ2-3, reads DSGVTQTPKHLITATGQRVTLRCSPRSGDLSVYWYQQSLDQGLQFLIQYYNGEERAKGNILERFSAQQFPDLHSELNLSSLELGDSALYFCASSPRGRDTQYFGPGTRLTVL.